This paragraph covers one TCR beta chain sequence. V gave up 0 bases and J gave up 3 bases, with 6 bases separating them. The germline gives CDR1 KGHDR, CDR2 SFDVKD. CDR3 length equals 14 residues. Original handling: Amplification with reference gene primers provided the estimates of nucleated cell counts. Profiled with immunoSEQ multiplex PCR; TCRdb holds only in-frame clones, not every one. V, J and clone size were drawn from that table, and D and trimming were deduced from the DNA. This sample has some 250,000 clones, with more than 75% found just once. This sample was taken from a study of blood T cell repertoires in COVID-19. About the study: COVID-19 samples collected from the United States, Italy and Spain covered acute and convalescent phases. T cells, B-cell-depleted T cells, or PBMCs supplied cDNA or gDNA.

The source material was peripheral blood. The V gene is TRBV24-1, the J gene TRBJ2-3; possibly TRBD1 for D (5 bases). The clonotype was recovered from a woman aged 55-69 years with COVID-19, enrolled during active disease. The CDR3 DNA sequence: TGTGCCACCAGTGATTTGGACAGAACAGATACGCAGTATTTT. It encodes CATSDLDRTDTQYF.